This entry is about one T cell receptor (beta chain). What it recognizes is unknown. The sample comes from a study of cytomegalovirus exposure and HLA in healthy donors. The CDR3 is 14 residues long. V shed 2 bases and J shed 3 bases, with 10 bases lying between them. Germline V gene sequence: CDR1 MGHDK, CDR2 SYGVNS. Primers included in the PCR were 60 Vbeta and 13 Jbeta primers. Measured with immunoSEQ multiplex PCR; TCRdb has only the in-frame clones, and not every one. The sample shows more than 90,000 clones, approximately 85% of them seen only once. The study's findings and limits: When analyzed later, the rates of TCR association showed variation by HLA locus, with DRB1 the most and HLA-C the fewest. TCR beta chains numbering some 160 were designated cytomegalovirus-associated.

This receptor was identified in a man aged 30 to 45 in good health and CMV-seronegative. The chain employs TRBV25-1 and TRBJ1-1, with D perhaps matching TRBD1 (6 bases). Sequenced sample: PBMCs. CDR3 in amino acids: CASSEGGKDTEAFF. CDR3 DNA sequence: TGTGCCAGCAGTGAAGGGGGCAAGGACACTGAAGCTTTCTTT. Full variable domain (rest looked up from reference TRBV25-1 and TRBJ1-1): EADIYQTPRYLVIGTGKKITLECSQTMGHDKMYWYQQDPGMELHLIHYSYGVNSTEKGDLSSESTVSRIRTEHFPLTLESARPSHTSQYLCASSEGGKDTEAFFGQGTRLTVV.